The clone carrying this T cell receptor beta chain was counted between two and nine times. This sample was taken from a study of blood T cell repertoires in COVID-19. Across the study: The United States, Italy and Spain provided the acute and convalescent COVID-19 samples. The analysed material was cDNA or gDNA that came from T cells, B-cell-depleted T cells, or PBMCs.

In the study's own analysis: Estimation of nucleated cell counts was performed using reference gene primer amplification. Sequenced by immunoSEQ multiplex PCR; TCRdb stores in-frame clones only, minus some. That table supplies the V and J calls and clone size; D and trimming were determined from the DNA. The table includes some 130,000 clones, under 95% detected once. V was pared by 6 bases and J by 6 bases, with 5 bases of the junction left unmatched. The germline V gene has CDR1 SNHLY and CDR2 FYNNEI. The CDR3 runs to 14 residues. What was sequenced was peripheral blood. The receptor's source is a man between 45 and 60 years old with active COVID-19. The gene calls are TRBV2 and TRBJ1-4; 9 positions match TRBD1. DNA of the CDR3: TGTGCCAGCAGGGAGGGGACAGGGCATGAAAAACTGTTTTTT. Amino acid sequence: CASREGTGHEKLFF.